This T cell receptor beta chain was observed in a study of blood T cell repertoires in COVID-19. Study overall: Collection of acute and convalescent COVID-19 samples took place in the United States, Italy and Spain.

This clone is classed as medium-sized (0.01 to 0.1%). Germline values: CDR1 ENHRY, CDR2 SYGVKD. The CDR3 is made up of 12 amino acids. Trimming removed 11 bases at V and 2 bases at J, with 10 bases between. In the source study's methods: Researchers report that nucleated cell counts were estimated from reference gene primer amplification. Here immunoSEQ multiplex PCR was the method, and the copy in TCRdb shows in-frame clones only, minus some. That table supplies the V and J calls and clone size; D and trimming were determined from the DNA. This table holds under 50,000 clones, roughly 83% found once.

The rearrangement joins TRBV10-3 to TRBJ2-1; tentatively, D is TRBD1 (5 bases). Source material: peripheral blood. The clonotype comes from a man aged 50 to 59 with active COVID-19. The CDR3 protein is CASREPYNEQFF. CDR3 bases: TGTGCCTCCAGGGAACCCTACAATGAGCAGTTCTTC.